The subject of this entry is one TCR beta chain. The data were taken from a study of regulatory T cells in long-lasting Graves disease. Specified time point: persistent/refractory GD, antithyroid drugs over 5 years with positive TRAb. Construction of the TCR library relied on RNA isolated from PBMCs. Construction of the TCR beta libraries employed iRepertoire HTBI primers in conjunction with Arm-PCR of CDR3 regions. TCRdb independently ran MiXCR on the multiplex PCR reads; one entry per CDR3 protein. Here the sample spans approximately 400,000 distinct CDR3 sequences, 23% being singletons. Germline V gene lookup returns CDR1 LNHDA and CDR2 SQIVND (reference sequence). This CDR3 is 15 amino acids long. V dropped 5 bases and J dropped 4 bases, with 17 bases sitting between them.

Here the sequenced sample was peripheral blood mononuclear cells (PBMCs), taken when the disease was refractory, from a patient treated with antithyroid drugs. The sequence came from a female donor with Graves disease. The genes are TRBV19 and TRBJ1-2; D possibly corresponds to TRBD1 (5 bases). CDR3 region: CASSLGPGSLYGYTF. In nucleotides, the CDR3 is TGTGCCAGTAGTTTGGGGCCCGGGTCCCTCTATGGCTACACCTTC.